The clone carrying this T cell receptor (beta chain) was detected many times. The sample originates from a study of naive and memory T cell subsets. TCR cDNA received a 3' ligated oligonucleotide that carried a UMI. Cells were not sorted; total RNA input targeted about 1 to 1000 ng. The CDR3 covers 16 residues. Four PCR rounds used nested alpha and beta constant region primers plus the SP2 primer. TCRdb analysed the 5' RACE reads with MiXCR anew, one entry per CDR3 protein. The sample holds over 45,000 distinct CDR3 sequences, about 4.5% seen once. The receptor's source is a female donor in good health. This chain uses TRBV21-1 with TRBJ2-1; the table calls TRBD2, which could not be checked here. TRBV21-1 constitutes a pseudogene. The CDR3 bases are TGTGCCAGCAGCAAATTGGCTAGCGGGAGGGACAATGAGCAGTTCTTC. This codes for CASSKLASGRDNEQFF.